This T cell receptor beta chain was recorded in a study of T cell changes during pregnancy in multiple sclerosis. The CDR3 loop spans 14 amino acids. Germline CDR1 and CDR2: MNHEY and SVGAGI. Germline trimming cut 6 bases from V and 4 bases from J; bases unmatched to any gene: 4. Assay: immunoSEQ multiplex PCR; the TCRdb copy retains only in-frame clones and omits some. The sample includes about 36,000 clones, about 88% seen only once; the top ten take under 0.75%. The J gene is TRBJ1-1, the V gene TRBV6-5; TRBD1 aligns across 11 bases. This sequence was found in a female donor with multiple sclerosis, enrolled in a pregnancy study. The specimen comprised CD4+ T cells from peripheral blood mononuclear cells, sampled in the first trimester of pregnancy. The CDR3 coding sequence is TGTGCCAGCAGGACAGGGACAGGGGGCACTGAAGCTTTCTTT. Its protein is CASRTGTGGTEAFF.